Described below is a single TCR beta chain sequence and its context. This clone was detected a few times. This clone's antigen is unknown. Nothing much larger sits one base from this clone, and base qualities are not available. The sample is drawn from a study of blood T cell repertoires in COVID-19 (dated by TCRdb to between 2020 and 2021). Looking at the study overall: Samples covering the acute and convalescent phases of COVID-19 were provided by collaborators in the United States, Italy and Spain. Subjects who had been exposed to COVID-19, were actively infected with it, or had recovered from it provided the deeply sampled blood TCRbeta repertoires that made up the dataset. A freely available public database, intended as a resource for researchers studying the immune response to SARS-CoV-2, is where the repertoires were released. The samples were drawn from the first 160 participants of the ongoing ImmuneRACE study and from 1,254 subjects provided by 6 global collaborators. The prospective study material was composed of cDNA or gDNA derived from T cells, B-cell-depleted T cells, or PBMCs. A de-identified subject ID, COVID-19 status, age in years and sex were almost always included in the sample metadata. HLA class I and class II types, where available, came from metadata supplied by the sample provider rather than from assay-based typing. Paper-wide results and their limitations: The quantity of clinical and demographic metadata differed by source and by participant and was supplied without curation.

TCRbeta CDR3 regions were amplified from genomic DNA by means of the immunoSEQ Assay, a bias-controlled multiplex PCR. The authors processed their data as follows. Nucleated cell counts per sample were estimated from amplification of reference gene primers within the assay. To quantify the absolute abundance of each unique TCRbeta CDR3 rearrangement, sequence reads were collapsed and filtered. For each sample, productive Simpson clonality was calculated by taking the square root of Simpson's diversity index across productive rearrangements. The source is immuneACCESS, and TCRdb retained only in-frame sequences with V and J called. Part of the clones is not carried over; for the studies checked, unresolved V genes explain less than half of this, and the remainder is unexplained. V, J and clone size are those of that table, while D and trimming were read from the DNA. This sample comprises some 250,000 clones, around four fifths of them detected only once. Approximately 30% of the sample comes from the top ten.

The CDR3 goes from the cysteine to the phenylalanine over 17 residues. The entry retains the CDR3 DNA only, 51 bases that are in frame from base 1. At the junction V is shortened by 6 bases and J by 3 bases; bases outside the gene matches: 16. Taken from the germline V gene, the CDR1 and CDR2 loops are MNHEY and SVGEGT. Collaborating institutions collected whole blood in K2EDTA tubes following their own protocols. Collaborator samples were shipped for TCRbeta analysis as frozen whole blood, isolated PBMCs, or DNA extracted from either sample type. This TCR came from a man aged 35-49 years with acute or convalescent COVID-19. The specimen was peripheral blood. The rearranged chain carries TRBV6-2 or TRBV6-3 and TRBJ1-1; 7 nucleotides in the junction match TRBD1. The nucleotide sequence reads as follows: TGTGCCAGCAGCCAAAATCCTGGCCTAACAGGGGACACTGAAGCTTTCTTT. Translation gives CASSQNPGLTGDTEAFF.